This passage covers 14 T cell receptor beta chains from one sample sequenced in a study of control samples from healthy donors and cancer patients. TCRdb's copy holds only in-frame clones and misses some; the assay was immunoSEQ multiplex PCR. Among 70,000 to 80,000 clones listed, around 90% were seen once. Sequencing was carried out using PBMCs. The receptor source for this set is a woman in her sixties with head and neck cancer.

The chain is built from TRBV5-4 and TRBJ2-6; D gene ambiguous. V dropped 1 base and J dropped 0 bases, with 5 bases sitting between them. CDR3 size: 15 residues. Germline V CDR1 and CDR2: SGHNT, YYREEE (reference sequence). The CDR3 coding sequence is TGTGCCAGCAGCTTGCCCCGCTCTGGGGCCAACGTCCTGACTTTC. Translation gives CASSLPRSGANVLTF.

In DNA, the CDR3 is TGCGCCAGCAGTGACCCCGGACTAGCGGGAGGGCCAGGGGAGCAGTTCTTC. Encoded protein: CASSDPGLAGGPGEQFF. The chain is built from TRBV10-2 and TRBJ2-1; 15 nucleotides agree with TRBD2. The V segment lost 3 bases and the J segment 10 bases; nucleotides outside the gene matches: 10. The CDR3 loop spans 17 amino acids. Germline-derived CDR1 and CDR2 are WSHSY and SAAADI.

V gene TRBV19 combines with J gene TRBJ1-3, with D unclear. The ends were cut back, 4 bases at V and 0 bases at J, with 10 bases in the middle. The germline V gene encodes CDR1 LNHDA and CDR2 SQIVND (reference sequence). The CDR3 length is 15 residues. The CDR3 loop reads CASSTDRSSGNTIYF. The CDR3 DNA reads TGTGCCAGTAGTACGGACCGCAGCTCTGGAAACACCATATATTTT.

As to this clone: An end of the junction does not agree with germline; a read error may underlie this. The V and J genes are TRBV6-5 and TRBJ2-1; TRBD2 aligns across 7 bases. CDR3 length: 14 residues. The V gene's germline CDR1 is MNHEY and CDR2 SVGAGI. CDR3 region: CASSDSGGYNEQFF. CDR3 bases: TGTGCCAGCAGTGACTCGGGAGGATACAATGAGCAGTTCTTC.

This clone was found a few times. The chain is built from TRBV20-1 and TRBJ1-5, with D maybe TRBD1 (6 bases). Germline lookup yields CDR1 DFQATT and CDR2 SNEGSKA (reference sequence). Trimming removed 3 bases at V and 2 bases at J, with 14 bases between. The CDR3 is 15 amino acids. As DNA, the CDR3 is TGCAGTGCTAGTTCGGAACAGGGTGGCAATCAGCCCCAGCATTTT. As protein: CSASSEQGGNQPQHF.

The chain joins TRBV6-6 to TRBJ2-2, with 8 bases matching TRBD1. Germline-derived CDR1 and CDR2 are MNHNY and SVGAGI (reference sequence). With 4 bases clipped from V and 0 bases from J, the junction kept 1 base outside the gene matches. The CDR3 has 15 residues. The CDR3, as DNA: TGTGCCAGCAGTTTGGGACAGGCGAACACCGGGGAGCTGTTTTTT. Translated, it gives CASSLGQANTGELFF.

The V and J genes are TRBV15 and TRBJ1-4; D gene unclear. V was shortened by 0 bases and J by 0 bases, with 8 bases between the two germline ends. Germline CDR1 LNHNV, CDR2 YYDKDF (reference sequence). This CDR3 region has 16 residues. CDR3 bases: TGTGCCACCAGCAGAGAGGCAGCGGCAACTAATGAAAAACTGTTTTTT. Amino acids: CATSREAAATNEKLFF.

The chain links TRBV19 to TRBJ2-1; 9 bases are shared with TRBD1. This CDR3 spans 16 amino acids. J lost 5 bases, V lost 4 bases, and 9 bases had no gene match. The germline CDR1 and CDR2 sequences are LNHDA and SQIVND (reference sequence). CDR3 nucleotides: TGTGCCAGTAGTAGAGGGGGACAGGGTGGGCACAATGAGCAGTTCTTC. Protein sequence: CASSRGGQGGHNEQFF.

This chain uses TRBV20-1 with TRBJ2-5, with D unresolved. Trimming removed 3 bases from V and 1 base from J, with 12 bases in between. The CDR3 sequence is 14 residues long. Germline V CDR1 and CDR2: DFQATT, SNEGSKA (reference sequence). For the CDR3, the DNA is TGCAGTGCTAGTGCCGAGACCAGCCAAGAGACCCAGTACTTC. Translated: CSASAETSQETQYF.

The chain's CDR3 is CASSIEGLDTQYF. CDR3 sequence (DNA): TGTGCCAGTAGTATTGAGGGGCTAGATACGCAGTATTTT. The chain employs TRBV19 and TRBJ2-3; the D call may be TRBD1 or TRBD2 (5 bases each). Deletions cut 3 bases from V and 5 bases from J, with 9 bases between. Germline V lookup: CDR1 LNHDA, CDR2 SQIVND (reference sequence). The CDR3 is 13 residues long.

V usage is TRBV19 and J usage is TRBJ1-2; D not certain. The CDR3 is 16 residues long. Trimming left V 5 bases short and J 4 bases short, with 20 bases between. CDR1 is LNHDA, CDR2 SQIVND, per germline (reference sequence). CDR3 sequence (DNA): TGTGCCAGTAGTTCCCTCGTGGGGAGTCGGGCCTATGGCTACACCTTC. Protein product: CASSSLVGSRAYGYTF. Looking up the rest from reference TRBV19 and TRBJ1-2 gives the full variable domain: DGGITQSPKYLFRKEGQNVTLSCEQNLNHDAMYWYRQDPGQGLRLIYYSQIVNDFQKGDIAEGYSVSREKKESFPLTVTSAQKNPTAFYLCASSSLVGSRAYGYTFGSGTRLTVV.

The J gene is TRBJ1-3, the V gene TRBV7-9; 7 bases align to TRBD1. The CDR3 spans 13 residues. From germline, CDR1 is SEHNR and CDR2 FQNEAQ (reference sequence). The trim removed 5 bases at V and 7 bases at J, leaving 5 bases unmatched. CDR3 nucleotides: TGTGCCAGCAGCCACGACAGGGTGAACACCATATATTTT. Encoded protein: CASSHDRVNTIYF.

The CDR3 reads CATSDPRGETQYF. The CDR3 DNA reads as TGTGCCACCAGTGACCCAAGGGGGGAGACCCAGTACTTC. This chain links TRBV24-1 with TRBJ2-5, with a tentative D call TRBD1 (6 bases). Trimming pared 4 bases from V and 5 bases from J, leaving 10 bases between. This CDR3 comprises 13 residues. The germline V gene has CDR1 KGHDR and CDR2 SFDVKD.

The genes are TRBV6-5 and TRBJ2-1; 9 bases agree with TRBD1. With V trimmed by 6 bases and J by 3 bases, 6 bases remained unmatched. CDR3 length equals 15 residues. The germline CDR1 and CDR2 sequences are MNHEY and SVGAGI. The CDR3 spells CASRLGTGFYNEQFF. CDR3 bases: TGTGCCAGCAGATTAGGGACAGGGTTCTACAATGAGCAGTTCTTC.